A selection of T cell receptor beta chains follows, all from one sample in a study of long-term antiretroviral therapy in people with HIV. Libraries were prepared by immunoSEQ multiplex PCR; TCRdb keeps only in-frame clonotypes and omits some of them. The sample carries approximately 35,000 clones, 75% to 90% recorded once. Source: unsorted PBMCs, taken 2.2 years after starting antiretroviral therapy. These receptors were collected from a man younger than 35 with HIV. The CDR3 runs from the conserved cysteine through the conserved F or W. The D gene is left open where the match is weak. A row's size may be missing; if present it is once, few, many or a size class.

>NA|17|TRBV4-1|TRBD2|TRBJ2-1
CASSQAGGLAGGYEQFF
TGCGCCAGCAGCCAAGCGGGGGGACTAGCGGGGGGATATGAGCAGTTCTTC
>NA|14|TRBV5-1|NA|TRBJ2-2
CASSSGQNTGELFF
TGCGCCAGCAGCTCGGGACAGAACACCGGGGAGCTGTTTTTT
>NA|15|TRBV6-5|TRBD2|TRBJ2-7
CASSYGRTRGYEQYF
TGTGCCAGCAGTTACGGCCGGACTAGGGGCTACGAGCAGTACTTC
>NA|14|TRBV4-1|TRBD1|TRBJ1-2
CASSRRTGTDGYTF
TGCGCCAGCAGCCGAAGGACAGGGACGGATGGCTACACCTTC
>NA|19|TRBV7-3|TRBD2|TRBJ2-1
CASSSPGLAGGPSYNEQFF
TGTGCCAGCAGCTCCCCGGGACTAGCGGGAGGGCCTTCCTACAATGAGCAGTTCTTC
>NA|10|TRBV30|NA|TRBJ2-5
CAWSLETQYF
TGTGCCTGGAGCCTAGAGACCCAGTACTTC
>NA|12|TRBV30|NA|TRBJ2-7
CAWSRSSYEQYF
TGTGCCTGGAGTCGGAGTTCCTACGAGCAGTACTTC
>NA|14|TRBV28|NA|TRBJ1-5
CASSLPSSDQPQHF
TGTGCCAGCAGTTTACCCTCCTCGGATCAGCCCCAGCATTTT
>NA|16|TRBV7-8|TRBD1|TRBJ2-5
CASSLGGQGWQETQYF
TGTGCCAGCAGCTTAGGGGGACAGGGTTGGCAAGAGACCCAGTACTTC
>once|14|TRBV7-6|NA|TRBJ2-7
CASSTGLVGLEQYF
TGTGCCAGCAGTACGGGACTGGTGGGCCTCGAGCAGTACTTC
>once|15|TRBV5-1|TRBD2|TRBJ2-1
CASSTSGTSGNEQFF
TGCGCCAGCAGTACCTCCGGGACTAGCGGTAATGAGCAGTTCTTC
>NA|16|TRBV19|NA|TRBJ2-2
CASSKGRLRDTGELFF
TGTGCCAGTAGTAAAGGGCGATTGAGGGACACCGGGGAGCTGTTTTTT
>once|13|TRBV7-2|NA|TRBJ1-2
CASSLAPSAGNTF
TGTGCCAGCAGCTTAGCGCCCTCGGCAGGGAACACCTTC
>NA|15|TRBV27|NA|TRBJ2-3
CASSLSSPFTDTQYF
TGTGCCAGCAGTTTATCGTCCCCTTTCACAGATACGCAGTATTTT
>NA|17|TRBV27|NA|TRBJ1-4
CASSWTASLATNEKLFF
TGTGCCAGCAGTTGGACAGCTAGTCTTGCAACTAATGAAAAACTGTTTTTT
>NA|14|TRBV5-1|NA|TRBJ2-7
CASSLGLSEGEQYF
TGCGCCAGCAGCTTGGGGTTATCTGAGGGTGAGCAGTACTTC
>NA|14|TRBV4-2|NA|TRBJ1-5
CASSRQGINQPQHF
TGTGCCAGCAGCCGGCAGGGGATTAATCAGCCCCAGCATTTT
>NA|13|TRBV28|TRBD2|TRBJ2-3
CASSALAGGSQYF
TGTGCCAGCAGTGCCCTGGCGGGGGGATCGCAGTATTTT
>NA|16|TRBV18|TRBD1|TRBJ1-2
CASSPGTAPSNYGYTF
TGTGCCAGCTCACCCGGGACAGCCCCATCTAACTATGGCTACACCTTC
>NA|15|TRBV6-4|NA|TRBJ1-5
CASSERELRNQPQHF
TGTGCCAGCAGCGAGCGGGAATTACGCAATCAGCCCCAGCATTTT
>NA|14|TRBV19|NA|TRBJ1-2
CASISLSGDYGYTF
TGTGCCAGTATTTCACTCTCGGGGGACTATGGCTACACCTTC
>NA|18|TRBV29-1|NA|TRBJ1-4
CSVETAAHDLATNEKLFF
TGCAGCGTTGAAACAGCCGCGCACGATCTTGCAACTAATGAAAAACTGTTTTTT
>once|15|TRBV6-6|NA|TRBJ2-3
CASSYSMALGDTQYF
TGTGCCAGCAGTTACTCGATGGCGTTGGGGGATACGCAGTATTTT
>NA|19|TRBV5-5|NA|TRBJ2-1
CASSLEDTTYFSSYNEQFF
TGTGCCAGCAGCTTGGAGGACACGACCTACTTTAGCTCCTACAATGAGCAGTTCTTC
>NA|12|TRBV9|NA|TRBJ2-7
CASSTRLGEQYF
TGTGCCAGCAGCACCCGCTTGGGCGAGCAGTACTTC
>NA|16|TRBV5-4|NA|TRBJ2-4
CASSLAQGGAKNIQYF
TGTGCCAGCAGCTTGGCGCAGGGGGGAGCCAAAAACATTCAGTACTTC
>NA|14|TRBV9|TRBD1|TRBJ1-1
CASSVGTGGTEAFF
TGTGCCAGCAGCGTAGGGACAGGCGGCACTGAAGCTTTCTTT
>NA|14|TRBV27|NA|TRBJ1-1
CASSLRGGNTEAFF
TGTGCCAGCAGTTTAAGGGGAGGGAACACTGAAGCTTTCTTT
>NA|15|TRBV30|NA|TRBJ2-2
CAWRLGEKGHGELFF
TGTGCCTGGAGGCTCGGGGAAAAGGGGCACGGGGAGCTGTTTTTT
>NA|17|TRBV4-2|TRBD2|TRBJ2-1
CASSQEGAGASYNEQFF
TGTGCCAGCAGCCAAGAGGGAGCGGGGGCATCCTACAATGAGCAGTTCTTC
>NA|12|TRBV9|NA|TRBJ2-6
CASSLTANVLTF
TGTGCCAGCAGCCTGACGGCCAACGTCCTGACTTTC
>NA|13|TRBV5-8|NA|TRBJ2-3
CASSLFSPDTQYF
TGTGCCAGCAGCTTGTTTAGTCCAGATACGCAGTATTTT
>once|14|TRBV7-9|NA|TRBJ2-4
CASSLALGKNIQYF
TGTGCCAGCAGCTTAGCCTTGGGCAAAAACATTCAGTACTTC
>NA|13|TRBV27|NA|TRBJ1-1
CASSLSARTEAFF
TGTGCCAGCAGTTTATCGGCCCGCACTGAAGCTTTCTTT
>NA|14|TRBV5-6|NA|TRBJ1-2
CASSLGGIPDGYTF
TGTGCCAGCAGCTTGGGGGGGATCCCGGATGGCTACACCTTC
>NA|15|TRBV7-9|TRBD2|TRBJ2-2
CASSLASGTTGELFF
TGTGCCAGCAGCTTAGCTAGCGGGACCACCGGGGAGCTGTTTTTT
>NA|13|TRBV30|NA|TRBJ1-5
CAWSGGGNQPQHF
TGTGCCTGGAGTGGAGGTGGAAATCAGCCCCAGCATTTT
>NA|13|TRBV7-9|NA|TRBJ1-4
CATSMGTNEKLFF
TGTGCCACCTCTATGGGGACTAATGAAAAACTGTTTTTT
>NA|13|TRBV29-1|NA|TRBJ2-3
CSVDFAYTDTQYF
TGCAGCGTTGATTTTGCTTACACAGATACGCAGTATTTT
>NA|11|TRBV30|NA|TRBJ2-7
CAWARQYEQYF
TGTGCCTGGGCAAGACAATACGAGCAGTACTTC
>NA|16|TRBV7-9|TRBD2|TRBJ2-3
CASSQATAGGPSTQYF
TGTGCCAGCAGCCAAGCCACGGCGGGGGGGCCTTCTACGCAGTATTTT
>NA|11|TRBV5-4|TRBD1|TRBJ1-1
CAGNRGGEAFF
TGTGCCGGAAACAGGGGTGGTGAAGCTTTCTTT
>NA|16|TRBV28|TRBD1|TRBJ1-2
CASSPGTGRGVMGYTF
TGTGCCAGCAGCCCCGGGACAGGGCGGGGGGTGATGGGCTACACCTTC
>NA|16|TRBV7-6|NA|TRBJ2-1
CASSLVEPGAYNEQFF
TGTGCCAGCAGCTTAGTTGAGCCAGGGGCCTACAATGAGCAGTTCTTC
>NA|14|TRBV5-8|TRBD1|TRBJ1-2
CASSLTGTDYGYTF
TGTGCCAGCAGCTTGACCGGGACAGACTATGGCTACACCTTC
>NA|13|TRBV2|NA|TRBJ2-5
CAGGTKRLETQYF
TGTGCCGGAGGCACGAAAAGGTTAGAGACCCAGTACTTC
>NA|14|TRBV7-7|TRBD2|TRBJ2-1
CASSLTSGGLEQFF
TGTGCTAGCAGCTTAACTAGCGGGGGGCTCGAGCAGTTCTTC
>NA|11|TRBV20-1|NA|TRBJ2-5
CSAPYSGPQYF
TGCAGTGCTCCCTACTCGGGGCCCCAGTACTTC
>NA|13|TRBV6-1|NA|TRBJ1-1
CASSHRDPNEAFF
TGTGCCAGCAGTCACCGGGACCCGAATGAAGCTTTCTTT
>once|15|TRBV2|NA|TRBJ2-4
CASSESGGRVDIQYF
TGTGCCAGCAGTGAATCCGGGGGCAGGGTGGACATTCAGTACTTC
>NA|14|TRBV5-1|NA|TRBJ2-7
CASSHTGTNYEQYF
TGCGCCAGCAGCCATACCGGGACAAACTACGAGCAGTACTTC